The 24 T cell receptor beta chains listed next were all sequenced from one sample in a study of blood T cell repertoires in COVID-19. TCRdb's copy holds only in-frame clones and misses some; the assay was immunoSEQ multiplex PCR. The sample holds roughly 230,000 clones, roughly 87% seen once. The specimen sequenced was peripheral blood. The receptors were gathered from a woman in her thirties or forties who had recovered from COVID-19.

This clone appeared a single time. V is TRBV25-1 and J is TRBJ1-2; the match to TRBD1 covers 7 bases. With V trimmed by 2 bases and J by 3 bases, 6 bases remained unmatched. Germline V gene data show CDR1 as MGHDK and CDR2 as SYGVNS. The CDR3 runs to 15 residues. The CDR3 spells CASSEIGGDYYGYTF. The CDR3 DNA sequence: TGTGCCAGCAGTGAAATAGGGGGCGACTACTATGGCTACACCTTC.

This chain connects TRBV30 to TRBJ2-2, with a tentative D call TRBD1 (6 bases). Trimming stripped 5 bases from V and 4 bases from J, with 20 bases between. This CDR3 spans 16 amino acids. Germline V gives CDR1 GTSNPN, CDR2 SVGIG (reference sequence). CDR3 in DNA: TGTGCCTGGTCGATTTTGACAGGTCGGAGCACCGGGGAGCTGTTTTTT. It yields the protein CAWSILTGRSTGELFF.

This chain uses TRBV19 with TRBJ1-6; 7 bases align to TRBD1. Per germline, CDR1 LNHDA and CDR2 SQIVND (reference sequence). V gave up 8 bases and J gave up 7 bases; unmatched junction bases: 11. CDR3 size: 15 residues. The CDR3 here is CASRRGGAGNSPLHF. DNA for the CDR3: TGTGCCAGTCGGCGAGGGGGCGCGGGGAATTCACCCCTCCACTTT.

V is TRBV5-1 and J is TRBJ1-2; no firm D call. V was trimmed by 5 bases and J by 4 bases, leaving 15 bases between them. Germline-derived CDR1 and CDR2 are SGHRS and YFSETQ. The CDR3 is 14 amino acids. This CDR3 reads CASSPDQRGYGYTF. The CDR3 DNA follows: TGCGCCAGCAGTCCCGATCAGCGTGGCTATGGCTACACCTTC.

The count of this clone is one. The chain carries TRBV11-2 and TRBJ2-5; tentatively, D is TRBD2 (5 bases). The CDR3 sequence is 14 residues long. V dropped 5 bases and J dropped 4 bases, with 14 bases sitting between them. Per the germline V gene, CDR1 is SGHAT and CDR2 is FQNNGV. CDR3 loop: CASSLGVRGETQYF. The CDR3 DNA reads TGTGCCAGCAGCCTGGGAGTCCGGGGAGAGACCCAGTACTTC.

CDR3 region: CASSRTGYEQYF. CDR3 nucleotides: TGTGCCAGCAGTAGGACTGGGTACGAGCAGTACTTC. The chain is built from TRBV6-5 and TRBJ2-7; D is perhaps TRBD2 (5 bases). V was clipped by 5 bases and J by 4 bases, with 9 bases between them. Germline-derived CDR1 and CDR2 are MNHEY and SVGAGI. The CDR3 spans 12 residues.

CDR3 sequence reads: CAWGTDSTYTEAFF. The CDR3 DNA sequence: TGTGCCTGGGGAACGGACAGCACATACACTGAAGCTTTCTTT. This chain links TRBV30 with TRBJ1-1, with a possible D match to TRBD1 (6 bases). V lost 5 bases, J lost 3 bases, and 16 bases lay in between. Germline values: CDR1 GTSNPN, CDR2 SVGIG (reference sequence). The CDR3 spans 14 residues.

V and J are TRBV11-2 and TRBJ2-1; 8 positions agree with TRBD2. The CDR3 runs to 12 residues. The germline V gene has CDR1 SGHAT and CDR2 FQNNGV. J gave up 12 bases and V 2 bases, and 3 bases lay outside the gene matches. The CDR3 loop is CASSLTAGGQFF. The CDR3 DNA sequence: TGTGCCAGCAGCTTAACGGCGGGAGGGCAGTTCTTC.

This clone occurred a few times. The sample holds other DNA sequences that translate to the same CDR3. The genes are TRBV7-2 and TRBJ2-2; the D gene is possibly TRBD1 (6 bases). V was shortened by 5 bases and J by 4 bases, with 14 bases between the two germline ends. Germline CDR1 and CDR2: SGHTA and FQGNSA. CDR3 length: 15 amino acids. The CDR3 DNA reads as TGTGCCAGCAGCCCTGGGGGCAGACCCACCGGGGAGCTGTTTTTT. Protein: CASSPGGRPTGELFF.

This clone showed up just once. The rearrangement uses TRBV12-3 or TRBV12-4 and TRBJ2-3, with D unclear. Trimming took off 7 bases at V and 4 bases at J, with 12 bases between the two ends. The CDR3 covers 13 residues. The DNA for the CDR3 is TGTGCCAGCATGAACTCATACCCAGATACGCAGTATTTT. Residues: CASMNSYPDTQYF.

This clone appeared a single time. The chain couples TRBV24-1 to TRBJ2-2; no clear D. Trimming cost V 9 bases and J 6 bases, with 13 bases left between them. Germline CDR1 KGHDR, CDR2 SFDVKD. CDR3 length equals 13 residues. CDR3 amino acids: CATAYTDAGELFF. DNA for the CDR3: TGTGCCACCGCATATACAGACGCCGGGGAGCTGTTTTTT.

About this clone itself: Because it lacks the conserved phenylalanine or tryptophan at the end, this CDR3 is likely a read error. It is unclear where the CDR3 begins or ends on the DNA, so no DNA is shown, and the CDR3 is as TCRdb lists it. This rearrangement joins TRBV5-5 to TRBJ2-7; no DNA check was done on the table's D call, TRBD1. CDR1 is SGHKS and CDR2 is YYEKEE in the germline V gene (reference sequence). Both ends counted, the CDR3 spans 12 residues. The CDR3 reads CASSVGQTPPTT.

The rearrangement links TRBV5-8 to TRBJ2-3, with 15 bases fitting TRBD2. Trimming removed 2 bases from V and 0 bases from J; junction bases left unmatched: 7. Germline lookup yields CDR1 SGHTS and CDR2 YDEGEE. CDR3 length: 19 residues. The CDR3 sequence: CASSFKRTSGRGSTDTQYF. The CDR3 coding sequence is TGTGCCAGCAGCTTCAAAAGGACTAGCGGGAGGGGCAGCACAGATACGCAGTATTTT.

The J gene is TRBJ2-2, the V gene TRBV28; D might be TRBD1 (6 bases). The CDR3 is 14 residues long. Germline values: CDR1 MDHEN, CDR2 SYDVKM. The V end was cut by 6 bases, the J end by 5 bases, with 13 bases between. CDR3 nucleotides: TGTGCCAGCAGGCCGGGACACAGAACCGGGGAGCTGTTTTTT. Its protein product is CASRPGHRTGELFF.

The rearrangement links TRBV18 to TRBJ1-6, with TRBD1 as a possible D gene (6 bases). Trimming cost V 3 bases and J 7 bases, with 10 bases left between them. There are 14 residues in the CDR3. CDR1 and CDR2 from the germline V gene are KGHSH and LQKENI. The CDR3 bases are TGTGCCAGCTCACCGGGACAACTGAATTCACCCCTCCACTTT. Its translation is CASSPGQLNSPLHF.

The rearrangement joins TRBV7-9 to TRBJ2-1, with no clear D. The V end lost 5 bases, the J end lost 6 bases, and 20 bases lay between the germline ends. Germline CDR1 SEHNR, CDR2 FQNEAQ (reference sequence). This CDR3 has 16 amino acids. DNA of the CDR3: TGTGCCAGCAGCCCTCCGGGTCAGCCAGTTAGCAATGAGCAGTTCTTC. This translates into CASSPPGQPVSNEQFF.

The genes are TRBV10-3 and TRBJ1-5, with D hard to call. This CDR3 spans 15 amino acids. The V and J ends lost 2 bases and 3 bases respectively, with 11 bases between them. CDR1 is ENHRY, CDR2 SYGVKD, per germline. Here the CDR3 reads CAISEGGMTNQPQHF. CDR3 bases: TGTGCCATCAGTGAGGGCGGAATGACCAATCAGCCCCAGCATTTT.

V gene TRBV23-1 combines with J gene TRBJ1-1; perhaps TRBD1 as D (5 bases). TRBV23-1 counts as an open reading frame of uncertain function. V shed 3 bases and J shed 1 base, with 21 bases lying between them. The CDR3 length is 18 residues. This CDR3 is CASSQSQGCRGGNTEAFF. CDR3 nucleotide sequence: TGCGCCAGCAGTCAGTCTCAGGGCTGTAGGGGTGGGAACACTGAAGCTTTCTTT.

The CDR3 nucleotides are TGTGCCAGCAGCGTTGGGACAGAGCCCTACGAGCAGTACTTC. This codes for CASSVGTEPYEQYF. This rearrangement joins TRBV9 to TRBJ2-7, with 7 bases that match TRBD1. CDR1 is SGDLS, CDR2 YYNGEE, per germline. CDR3 size: 14 residues. With 2 bases clipped from V and 2 bases from J, the junction kept 4 bases outside the gene matches. Full variable domain (outside the CDR3, taken from reference TRBV9 and TRBJ2-7): DSGVTQTPKHLITATGQRVTLRCSPRSGDLSVYWYQQSLDQGLQFLIQYYNGEERAKGNILERFSAQQFPDLHSELNLSSLELGDSALYFCASSVGTEPYEQYFGPGTRLTVT.

The gene calls are TRBV19 and TRBJ2-2; D may be TRBD2 (5 bases). Germline assignment: CDR1 LNHDA and CDR2 SQIVND (reference sequence). V gave up 7 bases and J gave up 7 bases, with 19 bases separating them. The CDR3 extends over 15 amino acids. CDR3: CASTPRGDVFGELFF. The CDR3 DNA follows: TGTGCCAGTACCCCCCGGGGTGATGTTTTCGGGGAGCTGTTTTTT.

This chain uses TRBV12-2 with TRBJ2-1; the D segment call TRBD2 is taken from the table without a DNA check. TRBV12-2 is a documented pseudogene. The CDR3 is 17 amino acids. The CDR3 reads CASRSRGSGGLYNEQFF. DNA for the CDR3: TGTGCAAGTCGCTCGCGCGGTAGCGGGGGACTCTACAATGAGCAGTTCTTC.

This chain connects TRBV5-1 to TRBJ1-1; 7 bases agree with TRBD1. Germline CDR1 SGHRS, CDR2 YFSETQ. The junction had 4 bases not matched to a gene; V was cut back by 0 bases and J by 8 bases. This CDR3 has 13 amino acids. Written as DNA, the CDR3 is TGCGCCAGCAGCTTGGTTCAGGGGGTCGAAGCTTTCTTT. Its translation: CASSLVQGVEAFF.

The sample holds a few counts of this clone. The gene calls are TRBV6-5 and TRBJ2-5; D perhaps matches TRBD1 (5 bases). Germline lookup yields CDR1 MNHEY and CDR2 SVGAGI. This CDR3 spans 14 amino acids. Trimming left V 6 bases short and J 1 base short, with 12 bases between. The DNA for the CDR3 is TGTGCCAGCAGCAGGGTACGGCCCCAAGAGACCCAGTACTTC. Residues: CASSRVRPQETQYF.

The V call is TRBV7-9, the J call TRBJ2-3; D is unclear. Germline lookup yields CDR1 SEHNR and CDR2 FQNEAQ (reference sequence). The germline V and J ends were trimmed by 5 bases and 6 bases, with 9 bases remaining between them. The CDR3 totals 12 residues. As DNA, the CDR3 is TGTGCCAGCAGCCCGTTCCAGGATACGCAGTATTTT. Amino acid sequence: CASSPFQDTQYF.